This T cell receptor beta chain was profiled in a study of shared clonotypes between healthy human individuals. Study-wide results and limits: The genetic and exposure-history diversity represented was limited by few donors.

The CDR3 runs to 16 residues. The V end lost 4 bases, the J end lost 1 base, and 16 bases lay between the germline ends. CDR1 is SGHDT, CDR2 YYEEEE, per germline. Some clones are missing from TCRdb's copy, which holds only in-frame ones; the method was immunoSEQ multiplex PCR. The sample has some 600,000 clones, 95% to 97% seen once. The naive CD8 subset, CD45RO-negative cells positively selected for CCR7, excluded terminally differentiated effector memory CD45RA+ cells. In the case of this clone: Its antigen remains unknown.

Sequencing input: naive CD8+ T cells sorted from blood. The rearrangement uses TRBV5-6 and TRBJ2-3, with D perhaps TRBD2 (6 bases). This TCR was sampled from a woman aged 25 to 45 in good health. The CDR3 bases are TGTGCCAGCAGCCCCGAAGGCGGAGGGGGCACAGATACGCAGTATTTT. Translating it yields CASSPEGGGGTDTQYF.